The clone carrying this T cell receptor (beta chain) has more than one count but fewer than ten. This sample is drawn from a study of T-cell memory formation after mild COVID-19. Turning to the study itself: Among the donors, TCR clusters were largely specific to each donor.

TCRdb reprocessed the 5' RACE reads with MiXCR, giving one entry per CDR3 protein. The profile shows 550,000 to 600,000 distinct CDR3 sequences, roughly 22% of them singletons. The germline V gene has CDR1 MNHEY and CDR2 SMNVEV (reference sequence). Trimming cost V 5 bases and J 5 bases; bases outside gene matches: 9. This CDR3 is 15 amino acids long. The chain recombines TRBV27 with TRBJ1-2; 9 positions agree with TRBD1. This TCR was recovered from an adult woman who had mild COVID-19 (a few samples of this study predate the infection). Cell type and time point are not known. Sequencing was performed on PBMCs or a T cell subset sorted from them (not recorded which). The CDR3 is CASSGGTGYRYGYTF. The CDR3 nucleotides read TGTGCCAGCAGTGGGGGGACAGGGTATCGGTATGGCTACACCTTC.